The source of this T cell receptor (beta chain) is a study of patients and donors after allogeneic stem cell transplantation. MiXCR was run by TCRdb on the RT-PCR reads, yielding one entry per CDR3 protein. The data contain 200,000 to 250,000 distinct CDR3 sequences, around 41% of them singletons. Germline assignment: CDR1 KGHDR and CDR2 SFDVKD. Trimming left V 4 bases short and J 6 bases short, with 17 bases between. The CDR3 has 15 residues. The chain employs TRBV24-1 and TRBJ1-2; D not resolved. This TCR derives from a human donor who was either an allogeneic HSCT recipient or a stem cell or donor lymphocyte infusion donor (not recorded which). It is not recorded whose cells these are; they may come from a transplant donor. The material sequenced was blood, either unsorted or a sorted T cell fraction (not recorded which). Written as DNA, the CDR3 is TGTGCCACCAGTGACCACGACCTAAGGGTGGATGGCTACACCTTC. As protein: CATSDHDLRVDGYTF.